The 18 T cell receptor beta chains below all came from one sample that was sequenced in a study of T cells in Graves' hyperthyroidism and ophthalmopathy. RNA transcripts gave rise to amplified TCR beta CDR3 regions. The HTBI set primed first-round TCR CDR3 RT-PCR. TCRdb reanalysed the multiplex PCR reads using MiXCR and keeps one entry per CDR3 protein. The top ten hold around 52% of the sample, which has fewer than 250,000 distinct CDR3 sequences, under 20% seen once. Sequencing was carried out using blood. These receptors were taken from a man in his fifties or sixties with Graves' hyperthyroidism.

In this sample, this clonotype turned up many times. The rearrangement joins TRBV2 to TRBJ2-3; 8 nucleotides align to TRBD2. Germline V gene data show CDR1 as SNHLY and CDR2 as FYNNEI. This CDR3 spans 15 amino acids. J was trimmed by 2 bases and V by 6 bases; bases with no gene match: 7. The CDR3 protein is CASRPGLADTDTQYF. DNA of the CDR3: TGTGCCAGCAGGCCCGGACTAGCCGACACAGATACGCAGTATTTT.

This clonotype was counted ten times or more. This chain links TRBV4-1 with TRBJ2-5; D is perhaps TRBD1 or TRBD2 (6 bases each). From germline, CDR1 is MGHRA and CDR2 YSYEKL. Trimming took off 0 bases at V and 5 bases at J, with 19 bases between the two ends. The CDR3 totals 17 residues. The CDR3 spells CASSQDPLVRGDETQYF. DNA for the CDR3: TGCGCCAGCAGCCAAGACCCCCTGGTAAGGGGGGACGAGACCCAGTACTTC.

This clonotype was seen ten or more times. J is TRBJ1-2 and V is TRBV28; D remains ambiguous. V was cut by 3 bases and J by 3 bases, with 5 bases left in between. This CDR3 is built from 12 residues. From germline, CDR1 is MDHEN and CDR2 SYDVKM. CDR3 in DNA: TGTGCCAGCAGTTTGCCGGACTATGGCTACACCTTC. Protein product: CASSLPDYGYTF.

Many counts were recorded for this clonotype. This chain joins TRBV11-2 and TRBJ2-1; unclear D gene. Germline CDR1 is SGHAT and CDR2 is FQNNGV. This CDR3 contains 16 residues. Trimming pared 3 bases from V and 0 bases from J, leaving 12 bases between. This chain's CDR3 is CASSFRADRSYNEQFF. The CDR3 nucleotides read TGTGCCAGCAGCTTTAGGGCAGACCGCTCCTACAATGAGCAGTTCTTC.

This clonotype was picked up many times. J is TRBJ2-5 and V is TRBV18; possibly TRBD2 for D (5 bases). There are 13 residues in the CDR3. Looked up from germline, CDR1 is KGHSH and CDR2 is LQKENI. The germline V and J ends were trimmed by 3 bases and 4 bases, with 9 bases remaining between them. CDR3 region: CASSPSGRETQYF. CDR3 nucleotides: TGTGCCAGCTCACCTTCGGGGAGAGAGACCCAGTACTTC.

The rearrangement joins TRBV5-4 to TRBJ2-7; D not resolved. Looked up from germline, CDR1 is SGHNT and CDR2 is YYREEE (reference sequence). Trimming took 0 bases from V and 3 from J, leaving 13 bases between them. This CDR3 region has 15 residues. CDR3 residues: CASSLGVSQIYEQYF. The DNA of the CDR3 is TGTGCCAGCAGCTTGGGGGTTAGCCAGATCTACGAGCAGTACTTC.

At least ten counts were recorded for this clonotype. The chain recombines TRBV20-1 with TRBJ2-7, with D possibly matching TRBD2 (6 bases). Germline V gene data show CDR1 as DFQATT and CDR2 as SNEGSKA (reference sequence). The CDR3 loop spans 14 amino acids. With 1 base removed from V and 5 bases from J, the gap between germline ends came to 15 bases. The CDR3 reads CSARAPGDVDEQYF. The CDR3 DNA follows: TGCAGTGCTAGAGCCCCGGGAGACGTGGACGAGCAGTACTTC.

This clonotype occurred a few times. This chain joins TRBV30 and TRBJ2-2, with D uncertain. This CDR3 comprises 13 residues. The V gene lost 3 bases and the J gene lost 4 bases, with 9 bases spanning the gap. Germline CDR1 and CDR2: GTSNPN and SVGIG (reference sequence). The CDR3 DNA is TGTGCCTGGAGGGGATATGCCACCGGGGAGCTGTTTTTT. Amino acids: CAWRGYATGELFF. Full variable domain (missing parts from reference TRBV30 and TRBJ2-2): SQTIHQWPATLVQPVGSPLSLECTVEGTSNPNLYWYRQAAGRGLQLLFYSVGIGQISSEVPQNLSASRPQDRQFILSSKKLLLSDSGFYLCAWRGYATGELFFGEGSRLTVL.

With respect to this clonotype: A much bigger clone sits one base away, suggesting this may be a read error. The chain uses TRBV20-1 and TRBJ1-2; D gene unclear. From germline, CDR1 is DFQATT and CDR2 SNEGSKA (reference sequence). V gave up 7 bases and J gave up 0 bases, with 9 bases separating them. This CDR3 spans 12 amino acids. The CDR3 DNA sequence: TGCAGTGGAGTCACACCTAACTATGGCTACACCTTC. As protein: CSGVTPNYGYTF.

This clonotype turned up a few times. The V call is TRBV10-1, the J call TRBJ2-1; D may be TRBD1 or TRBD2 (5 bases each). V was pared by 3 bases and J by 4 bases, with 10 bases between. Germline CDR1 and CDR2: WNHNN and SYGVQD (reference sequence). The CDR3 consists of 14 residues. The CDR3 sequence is CASSEGEPYNEQFF. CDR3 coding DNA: TGCGCCAGCAGTGAAGGGGAGCCGTACAATGAGCAGTTCTTC.

The CDR3 DNA sequence: TGTGCCAGCAGCCCGCTTAGCGGGAGATCTGTGTGGTACGAGCAGTACTTC. This gives the protein CASSPLSGRSVWYEQYF. V gene TRBV28 combines with J gene TRBJ2-7; TRBD2 matches at 9 bases. V trimming: 6 bases; J trimming: 4 bases; junction bases outside the gene matches: 16. The CDR3 is 17 amino acids. Germline V gene data show CDR1 as MDHEN and CDR2 as SYDVKM.

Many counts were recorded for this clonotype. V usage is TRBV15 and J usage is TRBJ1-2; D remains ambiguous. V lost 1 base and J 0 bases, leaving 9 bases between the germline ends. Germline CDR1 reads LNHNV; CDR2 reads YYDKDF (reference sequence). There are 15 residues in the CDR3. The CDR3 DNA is TGTGCCACCAGCAGAGGCGGAGAAGCTAACTATGGCTACACCTTC. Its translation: CATSRGGEANYGYTF.

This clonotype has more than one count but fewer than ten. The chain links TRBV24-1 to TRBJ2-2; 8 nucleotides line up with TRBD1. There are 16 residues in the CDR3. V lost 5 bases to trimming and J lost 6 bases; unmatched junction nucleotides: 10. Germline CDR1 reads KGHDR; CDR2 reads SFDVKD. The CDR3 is CATSVRRDRRPGELFF. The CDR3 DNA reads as TGTGCCACCAGTGTTAGAAGGGACAGGAGGCCCGGGGAGCTGTTTTTT.

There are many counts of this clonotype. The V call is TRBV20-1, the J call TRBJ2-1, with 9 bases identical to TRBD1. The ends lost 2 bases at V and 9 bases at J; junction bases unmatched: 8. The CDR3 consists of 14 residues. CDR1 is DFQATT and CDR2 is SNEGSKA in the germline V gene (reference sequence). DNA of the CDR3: TGCAGTGCTAGACCGGGACAGGGTGTTCTTGAGCAGTTCTTC. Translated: CSARPGQGVLEQFF.

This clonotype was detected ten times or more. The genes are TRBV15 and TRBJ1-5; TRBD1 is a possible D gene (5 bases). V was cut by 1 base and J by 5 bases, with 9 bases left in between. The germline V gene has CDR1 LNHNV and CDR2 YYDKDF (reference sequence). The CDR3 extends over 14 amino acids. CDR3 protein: CATSRVGVDQPQHF. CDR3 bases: TGTGCCACCAGCAGAGTAGGGGTGGATCAGCCCCAGCATTTT.

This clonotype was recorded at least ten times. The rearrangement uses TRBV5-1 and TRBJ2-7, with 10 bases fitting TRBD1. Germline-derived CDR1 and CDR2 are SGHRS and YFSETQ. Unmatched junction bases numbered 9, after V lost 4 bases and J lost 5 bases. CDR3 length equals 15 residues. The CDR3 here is CASSRRGTGEDEQYF. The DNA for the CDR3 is TGCGCCAGCAGCCGGAGGGGGACAGGGGAAGACGAGCAGTACTTC.

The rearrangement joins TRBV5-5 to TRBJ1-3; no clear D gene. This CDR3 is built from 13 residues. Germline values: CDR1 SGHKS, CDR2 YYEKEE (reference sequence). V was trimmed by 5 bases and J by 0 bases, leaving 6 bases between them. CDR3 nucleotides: TGTGCCAGCAGTATAAGCTCTGGAAACACCATATATTTT. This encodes CASSISSGNTIYF.

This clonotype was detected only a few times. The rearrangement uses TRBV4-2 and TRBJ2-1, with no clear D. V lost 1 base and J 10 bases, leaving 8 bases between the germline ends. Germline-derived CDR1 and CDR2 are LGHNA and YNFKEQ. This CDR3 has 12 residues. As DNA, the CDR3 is TGTGCCAGCAGCCAAGCAGGAGAGGAGCAGTTCTTC. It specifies CASSQAGEEQFF.